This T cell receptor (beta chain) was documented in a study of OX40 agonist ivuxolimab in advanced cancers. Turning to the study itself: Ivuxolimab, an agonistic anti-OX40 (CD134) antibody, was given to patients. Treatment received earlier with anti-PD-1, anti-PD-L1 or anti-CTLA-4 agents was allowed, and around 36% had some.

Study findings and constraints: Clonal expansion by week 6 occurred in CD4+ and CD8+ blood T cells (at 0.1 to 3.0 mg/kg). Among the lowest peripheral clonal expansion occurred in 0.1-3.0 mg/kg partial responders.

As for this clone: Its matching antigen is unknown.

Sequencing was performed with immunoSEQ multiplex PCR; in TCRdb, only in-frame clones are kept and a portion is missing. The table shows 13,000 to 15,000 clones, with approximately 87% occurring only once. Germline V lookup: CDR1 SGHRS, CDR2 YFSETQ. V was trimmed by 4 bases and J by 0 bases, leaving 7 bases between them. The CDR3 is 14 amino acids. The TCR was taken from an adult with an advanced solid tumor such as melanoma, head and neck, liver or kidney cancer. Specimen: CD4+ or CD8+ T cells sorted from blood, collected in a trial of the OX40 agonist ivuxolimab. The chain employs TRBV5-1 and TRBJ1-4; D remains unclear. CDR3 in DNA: TGCGCCAGCAGCCTGGACTCAACTAATGAAAAACTGTTTTTT. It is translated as CASSLDSTNEKLFF.